Each of the 27 T cell receptor beta chains below was sequenced from the same sample in a study of blood T cell repertoires in COVID-19. Sequenced by immunoSEQ multiplex PCR; TCRdb stores in-frame clones only, minus some. This sample has 250,000 to 350,000 clones, with approximately 89% found just once. Source material: peripheral blood. The receptors originated from a woman aged 60-75 years with acute or convalescent COVID-19.

This chain links TRBV9 with TRBJ2-7; 7 bases are a match to TRBD1. The V segment lost 7 bases and the J segment 1 base; nucleotides outside the gene matches: 11. The CDR3 sequence is 15 residues long. CDR1 SGDLS and CDR2 YYNGEE come from the germline V gene. The CDR3 DNA follows: TGTGCCAGCTCTCCGCAGGGGGTTGTGTCCTACGAGCAGTACTTC. This sequence encodes CASSPQGVVSYEQYF.

The chain combines TRBV6-5 with TRBJ2-7; D perhaps matches TRBD1 (6 bases). V was pared by 0 bases and J by 4 bases, with 10 bases between. The CDR3 runs to 14 residues. Germline CDR1 MNHEY, CDR2 SVGAGI. CDR3 amino acids: CASSYSLDRYEQYF. The CDR3 DNA reads as TGTGCCAGCAGTTACTCGCTGGACAGATACGAGCAGTACTTC.

The chain employs TRBV5-1 and TRBJ2-7; tentatively, D is TRBD1 (6 bases). Trimming pared 3 bases from V and 2 bases from J, leaving 12 bases between. Germline CDR1 reads SGHRS; CDR2 reads YFSETQ. The CDR3 covers 14 residues. In nucleotides, the CDR3 is TGCGCCAGCAGCTCAGGGGTGGGGACCTACGAGCAGTACTTC. It codes for CASSSGVGTYEQYF.

This chain links TRBV28 with TRBJ2-7, with 7 bases lining up with TRBD2. Germline-derived CDR1 and CDR2 are MDHEN and SYDVKM. CDR3 length: 12 amino acids. The V segment lost 10 bases and the J segment 0 bases; nucleotides outside the gene matches: 3. The CDR3 DNA sequence: TGTGCCACCGGGACTAACTCCTACGAGCAGTACTTC. Amino acids: CATGTNSYEQYF. Drawing the rest from reference TRBV28 and TRBJ2-7, the complete variable domain is DVKVTQSSRYLVKRTGEKVFLECVQDMDHENMFWYRQDPGLGLRLIYFSYDVKMKEKGDIPEGYSVSREKKERFSLILESASTNQTSMYLCATGTNSYEQYFGPGTRLTVT.

The V call is TRBV3-1 (or the pseudogene TRBV3-2), the J call TRBJ1-2; a possible D gene is TRBD1 (6 bases). The V end was cut by 0 bases, the J end by 0 bases, with 14 bases between. The CDR3 spans 17 residues. Per the germline V gene, CDR1 is LGHDT and CDR2 is YNNKEL (reference sequence). CDR3 residues: CASSQDNARTANYGYTF. DNA for the CDR3: TGTGCCAGCAGCCAAGACAACGCACGGACAGCTAACTATGGCTACACCTTC.

The rearrangement joins TRBV4-3 to TRBJ2-7; perhaps TRBD1 as D (5 bases). This CDR3 contains 14 residues. V was trimmed by 3 bases and J by 3 bases, leaving 12 bases between them. CDR1 is LGHNA and CDR2 is YSLEER in the germline V gene. This chain's CDR3 is CASSHYLQGYEQYF. The CDR3, as DNA: TGCGCCAGCAGCCATTATCTCCAGGGCTACGAGCAGTACTTC.

This chain links TRBV2 with TRBJ1-1; weak D call: TRBD1 (6 bases). The CDR3 sequence is 17 residues long. The germline gives CDR1 SNHLY, CDR2 FYNNEI. The ends were cut back, 8 bases at V and 3 bases at J, with 25 bases in the middle. The CDR3 region is CASGITGTQVSDTEAFF. CDR3 in DNA: TGTGCCAGCGGAATTACAGGGACCCAAGTTTCGGACACTGAAGCTTTCTTT.

This sequence joins TRBV3-1 (or the pseudogene TRBV3-2) and TRBJ1-5; D not resolved. Germline V gene lookup returns CDR1 LGHDT and CDR2 YNNKEL (reference sequence). This CDR3 region has 12 residues. The germline V and J ends were trimmed by 1 base and 7 bases, with 5 bases remaining between them. The DNA of the CDR3 is TGTGCCAGCAGCCAAGTCGGGCAGCCCCAGCATTTT. Its translation is CASSQVGQPQHF.

This clone was seen only once. The V gene is TRBV6-5, the J gene TRBJ1-5; D call uncertain. The length of the CDR3 is 13 residues. Looked up from germline, CDR1 is MNHEY and CDR2 is SVGAGI. V lost 7 bases and J lost 6, with 13 bases in between. CDR3 region: CASTHGESQPQHF. CDR3 coding DNA: TGTGCCAGCACCCACGGGGAATCTCAGCCCCAGCATTTT.

The chain is built from TRBV11-2 and TRBJ1-1; maybe TRBD1 (5 bases). The germline gives CDR1 SGHAT, CDR2 FQNNGV. V was shortened by 4 bases and J by 14 bases, with 8 bases between the two germline ends. This CDR3 comprises 9 residues. CDR3 nucleotides: TGTGCCAGCAGCTCGGGGGGGTTCTTT. This sequence encodes CASSSGGFF.

The V and J genes are TRBV10-2 and TRBJ2-5; D might be TRBD2 (6 bases). Germline-derived CDR1 and CDR2 are WSHSY and SAAADI. This CDR3 is 13 amino acids long. Trimming took off 9 bases at V and 5 bases at J, with 16 bases between the two ends. The CDR3 protein is CASRAPGGETQYF. The CDR3 DNA reads as TGCGCCAGTAGAGCCCCTGGGGGGGAGACCCAGTACTTC.

The chain is built from TRBV27 and TRBJ1-1; 11 bases align to TRBD1. Germline CDR1 is MNHEY and CDR2 is SMNVEV (reference sequence). The length of the CDR3 is 15 residues. With 4 bases clipped from V and 3 bases from J, the junction kept 4 bases outside the gene matches. The CDR3 DNA sequence: TGTGCCAGCAGTTCAGGGACAGGGGGATACACTGAAGCTTTCTTT. Translated, it gives CASSSGTGGYTEAFF.

This chain links TRBV19 with TRBJ1-5; D unclear. The CDR3 sequence is 15 residues long. The germline gives CDR1 LNHDA, CDR2 SQIVND (reference sequence). V was clipped by 1 base and J by 3 bases, with 10 bases between them. The CDR3 nucleotides are TGTGCCAGTAGTATAGTTCCGGAGAACAATCAGCCCCAGCATTTT. It specifies CASSIVPENNQPQHF.

This rearrangement joins TRBV7-2 to TRBJ2-7; TRBD2 matches at 8 bases. Germline-derived CDR1 and CDR2 are SGHTA and FQGNSA. The CDR3 is made up of 17 amino acids. The J segment lost 3 bases and the V segment lost 1 base, leaving 11 bases of the junction unmatched. CDR3 nucleotide sequence: TGTGCCAGCAGCTTAGTTCCGGGAGGGCCACCCTTCTACGAGCAGTACTTC. It codes for CASSLVPGGPPFYEQYF.

The V and J genes are TRBV19 and TRBJ1-1; TRBD1 matches 8 bases. There are 14 residues in the CDR3. The ends lost 4 bases at V and 4 bases at J; junction bases unmatched: 5. Germline V gene sequence: CDR1 LNHDA, CDR2 SQIVND (reference sequence). CDR3 sequence: CASSTDTGGTEAFF. Here the CDR3 DNA reads TGTGCCAGTAGTACTGATACAGGGGGCACTGAAGCTTTCTTT.

CDR3 sequence: CASSLQGAQGNEKLFF. The CDR3 DNA is TGTGCCAGCAGCCTTCAGGGGGCGCAGGGTAATGAAAAACTGTTTTTT. The gene calls are TRBV5-4 and TRBJ1-4, with 8 bases identical to TRBD1. Trimming removed 4 bases from V and 4 bases from J; junction bases left unmatched: 9. Germline loops: CDR1 SGHNT, CDR2 YYREEE (reference sequence). The CDR3 is made up of 16 amino acids.

The genes are TRBV5-8 and TRBJ1-1; D remains ambiguous. Germline V gene data show CDR1 as SGHTS and CDR2 as YDEGEE. CDR3 size: 14 residues. Deletions cut 0 bases from V and 1 base from J, with 7 bases between. The CDR3, as DNA: TGTGCCAGCAGCTTGGGGCCCCCGAACACTGAAGCTTTCTTT. Its translation: CASSLGPPNTEAFF.

The chain combines TRBV2 with TRBJ2-3; TRBD2 matches 10 bases. The CDR3 has 18 amino acids. V lost 3 bases, J lost 1 base, and 10 bases stayed unmatched. The germline gives CDR1 SNHLY, CDR2 FYNNEI. This CDR3 is CASSEGASGRYGTDTQYF. For the CDR3, the DNA is TGTGCCAGCAGTGAGGGGGCTAGCGGGAGATATGGCACAGATACGCAGTATTTT.

The V gene is TRBV7-2, the J gene TRBJ2-7; TRBD1 matches 11 bases. Trimming removed 4 bases from V and 2 bases from J; junction bases left unmatched: 4. The CDR3 contains 15 residues. CDR1 is SGHTA, CDR2 FQGNSA, per germline. DNA of the CDR3: TGTGCCAGCAGCTCGGGGACAGGGGGGGCCTACGAGCAGTACTTC. Translating it yields CASSSGTGGAYEQYF.

The chain joins TRBV28 to TRBJ2-2; TRBD2 agrees at 10 bases. Germline V lookup: CDR1 MDHEN, CDR2 SYDVKM. This CDR3 spans 15 amino acids. After removal of 3 bases from V and 7 bases from J, the junction contained 5 bases not matched to a gene. The DNA of the CDR3 is TGTGCCAGCAGTTTTAGGCTAGCGGGGGTCGGGGAGCTGTTTTTT. It yields the protein CASSFRLAGVGELFF.

J is TRBJ1-2 and V is TRBV11-2; 9 bases agree with TRBD1. Trimming cost V 5 bases and J 4 bases; bases outside gene matches: 5. Germline V lookup: CDR1 SGHAT, CDR2 FQNNGV. CDR3 length equals 14 residues. CDR3 nucleotides: TGTGCCAGCAGCCGGGGACAGGGCCCCTATGGCTACACCTTC. It codes for CASSRGQGPYGYTF.

This chain connects TRBV5-1 to TRBJ1-2, with 8 bases aligning to TRBD1. V shed 1 base, J shed 6 bases, and the junction held 14 bases outside the gene matches. This CDR3 is 17 amino acids long. The germline V gene encodes CDR1 SGHRS and CDR2 YFSETQ. CDR3: CASSLKVGGQARDGYTF. CDR3 nucleotides: TGCGCCAGCAGCTTGAAGGTTGGGGGACAGGCCAGGGATGGCTACACCTTC.

This clone has more than one count but fewer than ten. V and J are TRBV24-1 and TRBJ2-2; TRBD1 might be the D (5 bases). The V and J ends lost 0 bases and 3 bases respectively, with 13 bases between them. CDR3 length: 17 residues. Germline CDR1 is KGHDR and CDR2 is SFDVKD. DNA of the CDR3: TGTGCCACCAGTGATTTGTGGCAGGGCGGTGACACCGGGGAGCTGTTTTTT. Encoded protein: CATSDLWQGGDTGELFF.

This sequence joins TRBV13 and TRBJ2-1; a weak D match, TRBD1 (6 bases). Germline CDR1 PRHDT, CDR2 FYEKMQ (reference sequence). Trimming pared 1 base from V and 8 bases from J, leaving 12 bases between. This CDR3 comprises 14 residues. In DNA form, the CDR3 reads TGTGCCAGCAGCTTAGAGGGGGTGAGGGATGAGCAGTTCTTC. Encoded protein: CASSLEGVRDEQFF.

V usage is TRBV7-9 and J usage is TRBJ2-7; 14 nucleotides match TRBD2. In germline, CDR1 is SEHNR, CDR2 FQNEAQ (reference sequence). Trimming cost V 4 bases and J 3 bases; bases outside gene matches: 5. The CDR3 has 16 residues. As DNA, the CDR3 is TGTGCCAGCAGCTGGGGACTAGCGGGAGTTCACTACGAGCAGTACTTC. Translated, it gives CASSWGLAGVHYEQYF.

The chain recombines TRBV7-9 with TRBJ1-5; TRBD1 might be the D (5 bases). Deletions cut 4 bases from V and 0 bases from J, with 10 bases between. CDR1 and CDR2 from the germline V gene are SEHNR and FQNEAQ (reference sequence). The CDR3 sequence is 15 residues long. The CDR3 DNA reads TGTGCCAGCAGCTCCGGAGGGGTTAGCAATCAGCCCCAGCATTTT. It encodes CASSSGGVSNQPQHF.

Written as DNA, the CDR3 is TGTGCCAGTAGTAGAGCGTCCGGGACAGGCGATTACTATGGCTACACCTTC. The encoded protein is CASSRASGTGDYYGYTF. The chain combines TRBV19 with TRBJ1-2; 8 bases are shared with TRBD1. The trim removed 4 bases at V and 3 bases at J, leaving 13 bases unmatched. This CDR3 comprises 17 residues. CDR1 LNHDA and CDR2 SQIVND come from the germline V gene (reference sequence).